This paragraph reports one TCR beta chain. The antigen remains unidentified. This record belongs to a study of T cell repertoires in cytomegalovirus infection. For the study at large: Public TCR beta signatures marked donors with CMV infection and the matching HLA. General observations from the study: CMV-specific HLA-C-restricted TCR beta clonotypes dominated the ex vivo response.

CDR1 and CDR2 from the germline V gene are SEHNR and FQNEAQ (reference sequence). With 5 bases clipped from V and 7 bases from J, the junction kept 9 bases outside the gene matches. The CDR3 spans 16 residues. TCRdb called the reads again in MiXCR, with one record for every CDR3 protein. The sample yields 900,000 to 950,000 distinct CDR3 sequences, approximately 31% seen once. The source of this sequence is a human donor in good health (CMV status not recorded). Some clones in this sample may be carry-over from other donors' samples. Sequencing used cultured CD8+ T cells from PBMCs, obtained from culture after CMV antigen stimulation. This chain links TRBV7-9 with TRBJ2-1; 12 bases match TRBD2. As DNA, the CDR3 is TGTGCCAGCAGCGGACAACTAGCGGGGGGAGAAAATGAGCAGTTCTTC. The encoded protein is CASSGQLAGGENEQFF.